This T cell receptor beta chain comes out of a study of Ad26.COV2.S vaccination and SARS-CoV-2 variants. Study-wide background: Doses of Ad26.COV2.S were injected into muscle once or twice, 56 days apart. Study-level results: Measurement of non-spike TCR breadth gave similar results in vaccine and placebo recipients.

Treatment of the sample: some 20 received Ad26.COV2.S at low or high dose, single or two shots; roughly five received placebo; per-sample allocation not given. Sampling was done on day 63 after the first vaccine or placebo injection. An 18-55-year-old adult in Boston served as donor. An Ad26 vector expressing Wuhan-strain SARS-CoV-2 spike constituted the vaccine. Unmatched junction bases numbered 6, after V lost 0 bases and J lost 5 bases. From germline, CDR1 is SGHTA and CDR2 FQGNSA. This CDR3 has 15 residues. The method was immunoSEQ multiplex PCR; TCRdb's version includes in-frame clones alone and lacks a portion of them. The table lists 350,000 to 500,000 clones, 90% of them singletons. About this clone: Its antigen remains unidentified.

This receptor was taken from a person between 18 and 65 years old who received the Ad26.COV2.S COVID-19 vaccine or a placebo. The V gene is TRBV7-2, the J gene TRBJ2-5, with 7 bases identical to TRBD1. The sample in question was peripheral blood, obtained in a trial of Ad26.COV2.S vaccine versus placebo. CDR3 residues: CASSLALDRVETQYF. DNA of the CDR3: TGTGCCAGCAGCTTAGCGCTTGACAGGGTGGAGACCCAGTACTTC.